The clone carrying this T cell receptor beta chain was found once. Its antigen is currently unknown. CDR3 size: 16 residues. Trimming left V 1 base short and J 2 bases short, with 9 bases between. The germline V gene encodes CDR1 SGHAT and CDR2 FQNNGV. The source of the sample is a study of T cell responses to AZD1222 COVID-19 vaccine. Across the study: Investigators merged groups given second doses at roughly 4 or roughly 12 weeks. Overall study findings and caveats: A mostly white British donor set with more females was recruited, and clonal diversity was possibly underestimated. Nearly half of spike-specific TCRs reportedly target variant regions that are unmutated in the B.1.351 and B.1.1.7 variants.

TCRdb's table, derived via immunoSEQ multiplex PCR, lists solely in-frame clones and lacks some. The sample lists under 200,000 clones, approximately 94% occurring once. J is TRBJ1-6 and V is TRBV11-2, with unresolved D. Sequencing was performed on peripheral blood, taken on day 0 of AZD1222 vaccination. The sequence came from an adult in good health. The CDR3: CASSLVLGTYNSPLHF. The CDR3 DNA reads as TGTGCCAGCAGCTTAGTTTTGGGAACCTATAATTCACCCCTCCACTTT. The full variable domain, in which reference TRBV11-2 and TRBJ1-6 provide the parts outside the CDR3, is EAGVAQSPRYKIIEKRQSVAFWCNPISGHATLYWYQQILGQGPKLLIQFQNNGVVDDSQLPKDRFSAERLKGVDSTLKIQPAKLEDSAVYLCASSLVLGTYNSPLHFGNGTRLTVT.